Listed below are T cell receptor beta chains from one sample, sequenced in a study of T-cell memory formation after mild COVID-19. Each CDR3 protein gets one entry after TCRdb re-called the 5' RACE reads with MiXCR. In the table there are about 290,000 distinct CDR3 sequences, roughly 18% of which are singletons. Sequencing was carried out using PBMCs or a T cell subset sorted from them (not recorded which). These receptors came from a man aged 18-30 years who had mild COVID-19 (a few samples of this study predate the infection). Cell type and time point are not known. Each CDR3 is given with its conserved first and last residue. The D gene is left open where the match is weak. The size entry is marked missing in some rows and otherwise reads once, few, many or a size class.

CDR3aa,CDR3nt,j_gene,abundance,d_gene,v_gene
CASIRQGAETEAFF,TGTGCCAGCATTAGACAGGGCGCGGAAACTGAAGCTTTCTTT,TRBJ1-1,few,TRBD1,TRBV12-3/TRBV12-4
CATSREETADTQYF,TGTGCCACCAGCAGAGAAGAGACAGCAGATACGCAGTATTTT,TRBJ2-3,-,-,TRBV15
CASISRGPVDTQYF,TGTGCCAGCATTTCGCGGGGGCCGGTAGATACGCAGTATTTT,TRBJ2-3,-,-,TRBV27
CASSFKARNSPLHF,TGTGCCAGCAGTTTCAAGGCGCGGAATTCACCCCTCCACTTT,TRBJ1-6,few,-,TRBV12-3/TRBV12-4
CASSPPRGFANTGELFF,TGTGCCAGCTCACCACCTAGGGGGTTCGCGAACACCGGGGAGCTGTTTTTT,TRBJ2-2,-,-,TRBV18
CSANGQGGYSGQETQYF,TGCAGTGCTAACGGGCAGGGCGGGTATTCAGGACAAGAGACCCAGTACTTC,TRBJ2-5,few,-,TRBV20-1
CASSQGPGDYEQYF,TGCGCCAGCAGCCAAGGGCCCGGGGACTACGAGCAGTACTTC,TRBJ2-7,-,-,TRBV4-1
CASSGGISFRYTF,TGTGCCAGCAGCGGCGGAATCTCATTTCGCTACACCTTC,TRBJ1-2,few,-,TRBV9
CASSLLGAVGTDTQYF,TGTGCCAGCAGCTTGCTGGGGGCGGTGGGCACAGATACGCAGTATTTT,TRBJ2-3,-,-,TRBV5-6
CASSYLAGTPFF,TGTGCCAGCAGTTATCTAGCGGGCACCCCCTTCTTC,TRBJ2-5,-,TRBD2,TRBV12-3/TRBV12-4
CASSEMGVAEAFF,TGTGCCAGCAGTGAGATGGGAGTGGCTGAAGCTTTCTTT,TRBJ1-1,few,-,TRBV2
CASSPTGTGGSYGYTF,TGTGCCAGCTCACCGACCGGGACAGGGGGTTCTTACGGCTACACCTTC,TRBJ1-2,few,TRBD1,TRBV18
CAIRDPTTNEKLFF,TGTGCCATCAGAGACCCAACAACTAATGAAAAACTGTTTTTT,TRBJ1-4,few,-,TRBV10-3
CASRWGGSSHTSTDTQYF,TGTGCCAGCCGCTGGGGGGGCTCTTCCCATACTAGCACAGATACGCAGTATTTT,TRBJ2-3,-,-,TRBV27
CASSYSAGLEQYF,TGTGCCAGCAGTTACTCCGCGGGCCTCGAGCAGTACTTC,TRBJ2-7,few,-,TRBV6-5
CASSQGDRGGEKLFF,TGCGCCAGCAGCCAAGGGGACAGGGGAGGTGAAAAACTGTTTTTT,TRBJ1-4,few,TRBD1,TRBV5-1
CASSLEHAVFTF,TGTGCCAGCAGCCTCGAACACGCCGTTTTCACCTTC,TRBJ1-2,once,-,TRBV7-9
CASSLALALTEAFF,TGTGCCAGCAGCTTGGCATTGGCTCTCACTGAAGCTTTCTTT,TRBJ1-1,-,-,TRBV5-8
CASSLKLGGWTEAFF,TGTGCCAGCAGCTTAAAGTTGGGTGGGTGGACTGAAGCTTTCTTT,TRBJ1-1,few,-,TRBV7-8
CASSSDRGARKRAEAFF,TGCGCCAGCAGCTCGGACAGGGGGGCGCGAAAAAGGGCTGAAGCTTTCTTT,TRBJ1-1,-,TRBD1,TRBV5-1
CASSLGTGRTDTQYF,TGTGCCAGCAGCCTCGGGACAGGGAGGACAGATACGCAGTATTTT,TRBJ2-3,many,TRBD1,TRBV7-9
CASSYVLVSPLHF,TGTGCCAGCAGTTACGTCCTGGTTTCACCCCTCCACTTT,TRBJ1-6,-,-,TRBV6-2/TRBV6-3
CASSYFGGLAGGEDTQYF,TGTGCCAGCAGTTACTTTGGTGGACTAGCGGGGGGAGAAGATACGCAGTATTTT,TRBJ2-3,-,TRBD2,TRBV6-5
CSARRTPGQGYTEAFF,TGCAGTGCTAGAAGAACTCCGGGACAGGGCTACACTGAAGCTTTCTTT,TRBJ1-1,-,TRBD1,TRBV20-1
CASSESQGLVGHEQYF,TGCGCCAGCAGTGAGTCACAAGGACTAGTCGGCCACGAGCAGTACTTC,TRBJ2-7,-,TRBD2,TRBV10-2
CASSRGDPNTGELFF,TGCGCCAGCAGCCGGGGGGACCCGAACACCGGGGAGCTGTTTTTT,TRBJ2-2,-,TRBD2,TRBV5-1
CATLLGPYGNTIYF,TGTGCCACCCTACTTGGACCGTACGGAAACACCATATATTTT,TRBJ1-3,-,-,TRBV10-3
CASSAPGTGNEKLFF,TGTGCCAGCAGCGCCCCCGGGACGGGGAATGAAAAACTGTTTTTT,TRBJ1-4,-,-,TRBV6-5
CASSSTTPTDTQYF,TGTGCCAGCAGTTCGACTACGCCCACAGATACGCAGTATTTT,TRBJ2-3,-,-,TRBV27
CASSLPPTADSRYGYTF,TGTGCCAGCAGTTTACCTCCGACCGCGGACAGCCGCTATGGCTACACCTTC,TRBJ1-2,-,-,TRBV28
CASSLASTDTQYF,TGTGCCAGCAGCTTAGCTAGCACAGATACGCAGTATTTT,TRBJ2-3,medium-sized,-,TRBV5-1
CASSRGTGEAFF,TGTGCCAGCAGCAGAGGGACAGGGGAGGCTTTCTTT,TRBJ1-1,-,TRBD1,TRBV5-6
CASSVLLSSYNEQFF,TGTGCCAGCAGCGTCCTACTCAGCTCCTACAATGAGCAGTTCTTC,TRBJ2-1,many,-,TRBV5-4
CASSSGGRINQPQHF,TGTGCCAGCAGCTCAGGCGGGCGGATCAATCAGCCCCAGCATTTT,TRBJ1-5,-,-,TRBV7-8
CASTSWETQYF,TGTGCCAGTACAAGTTGGGAGACCCAGTACTTC,TRBJ2-5,few,-,TRBV6-6
CASSSLAGGAHEQYF,TGTGCCAGCAGTTCGCTAGCGGGGGGAGCCCACGAGCAGTACTTC,TRBJ2-7,-,TRBD2,TRBV12-3/TRBV12-4
CATSGAGEGETQYF,TGTGCCACCAGTGGAGCGGGGGAGGGAGAGACCCAGTACTTC,TRBJ2-5,-,TRBD2,TRBV24-1
CATGGARGETQYF,TGTGCCACCGGGGGGGCCCGGGGAGAGACCCAGTACTTC,TRBJ2-5,-,TRBD2,TRBV10-3
CASSPGDTEAFF,TGTGCCAGCTCACCGGGAGACACTGAAGCTTTCTTT,TRBJ1-1,few,-,TRBV18
CASSTWGFAFF,TGTGCCAGCAGCACCTGGGGCTTTGCTTTCTTT,TRBJ1-1,-,-,TRBV7-2